Below, 10 T cell receptor beta chains from the same sample are listed, as sequenced in a study of cytomegalovirus exposure and HLA in healthy donors. The PCR ran on 60 Vbeta and 13 Jbeta primers. Here immunoSEQ multiplex PCR was the method, and the copy in TCRdb shows in-frame clones only, minus some. The repertoire holds 95,000 to 150,000 clones, with 15% to 19% as singletons. Material for sequencing was PBMCs. Receptor source: a woman under 30 in good health and CMV-seronegative.

This clone has more than one count but fewer than ten. This CDR3 is CASSRGQGNSNQPQHF. The CDR3 region has the DNA TGTGCCAGCTCACGGGGACAGGGGAATAGCAATCAGCCCCAGCATTTT. The J gene is TRBJ1-5, the V gene TRBV18; 10 nucleotides line up with TRBD1. CDR3 length: 16 amino acids. The junction had 3 bases not matched to a gene; V was cut back by 4 bases and J by 0 bases. Looked up from germline, CDR1 is KGHSH and CDR2 is LQKENI.

The chain combines TRBV6-5 with TRBJ1-5; TRBD1 matches 10 bases. Per the germline V gene, CDR1 is MNHEY and CDR2 is SVGAGI. CDR3 length equals 14 residues. The V segment lost 8 bases and the J segment 2 bases; nucleotides outside the gene matches: 3. CDR3 sequence (DNA): TGTGCCAGCTCCGGGACAGGGGGCAATCAGCCCCAGCATTTT. Its protein product is CASSGTGGNQPQHF.

This clone has a handful of counts. The V and J genes are TRBV4-2 and TRBJ1-2; no clear D. Germline CDR1 LGHNA, CDR2 YNFKEQ. CDR3 size: 16 residues. Between the trimmed V and J ends, which lost 0 bases and 5 bases, there was a span of 16 bases. CDR3: CASSQDGSGIGYGYTF. The DNA of the CDR3 is TGTGCCAGCAGCCAAGACGGTAGCGGGATAGGGTATGGCTACACCTTC.

This chain links TRBV5-4 with TRBJ1-2, with D perhaps TRBD1 (6 bases). There are 13 residues in the CDR3. CDR1 is SGHNT and CDR2 is YYREEE in the germline V gene (reference sequence). The germline V and J ends were trimmed by 2 bases and 6 bases, with 11 bases remaining between them. CDR3 DNA: TGTGCCAGCAGCTTTGAGGGGGTTAATGGCTACACCTTC. Translating it yields CASSFEGVNGYTF.

V gene TRBV18 combines with J gene TRBJ1-2; D not certain. The CDR3 is 15 amino acids. Germline CDR1 is KGHSH and CDR2 is LQKENI. V lost 3 bases and J 0 bases, leaving 11 bases between the germline ends. DNA of the CDR3: TGTGCCAGCTCACCCCGGGAAGGGACTAACTATGGCTACACCTTC. Encoded protein: CASSPREGTNYGYTF.

This clone was seen a handful of times. V usage is TRBV6-1 and J usage is TRBJ1-2, with no clear D. V shed 7 bases and J shed 2 bases, with 11 bases lying between them. This CDR3 comprises 13 residues. The V gene's germline CDR1 is MNHNS and CDR2 SASEGT. The CDR3 DNA reads TGTGCCAGCATTCGCGGCACCAACTATGGCTACACCTTC. It is translated as CASIRGTNYGYTF.

The rearrangement joins TRBV9 to TRBJ1-2; D is unresolved. CDR3 length: 14 amino acids. V was shortened by 6 bases and J by 1 base, with 13 bases between the two germline ends. Germline V lookup: CDR1 SGDLS, CDR2 YYNGEE. CDR3 sequence (DNA): TGTGCCAGCACCCCGGCGGGGATTAACTATGGCTACACCTTC. Protein product: CASTPAGINYGYTF.

This clone was observed a handful of times. This chain joins TRBV10-3 and TRBJ1-2; D perhaps matches TRBD1 (5 bases). This CDR3 contains 14 residues. Germline V gene sequence: CDR1 ENHRY, CDR2 SYGVKD. V gave up 3 bases and J gave up 3 bases, with 11 bases separating them. DNA for the CDR3: TGTGCCATCAGTGATACCAGGGTGTACTATGGCTACACCTTC. Amino acids: CAISDTRVYYGYTF.

This clone was picked up a small number of times. V usage is TRBV28 and J usage is TRBJ2-3, with 7 bases that match TRBD1. The CDR3 covers 15 residues. Germline V lookup: CDR1 MDHEN, CDR2 SYDVKM. V was clipped by 5 bases and J by 3 bases; unmatched bases: 8. This CDR3 is CASSNRDSGTDTQYF. In nucleotides, the CDR3 is TGTGCCAGCAGTAACCGGGACAGTGGAACAGATACGCAGTATTTT.

A few counts support this clone. The chain couples TRBV18 to TRBJ1-2; 10 nucleotides match TRBD1. J gave up 4 bases and V 6 bases, and 11 bases lay outside the gene matches. This CDR3 contains 16 residues. Germline CDR1 and CDR2: KGHSH and LQKENI. The CDR3 region is CASSPGQGRASYGYTF. The CDR3 DNA reads TGTGCCAGCTCGCCGGGACAGGGGCGAGCCAGCTATGGCTACACCTTC.